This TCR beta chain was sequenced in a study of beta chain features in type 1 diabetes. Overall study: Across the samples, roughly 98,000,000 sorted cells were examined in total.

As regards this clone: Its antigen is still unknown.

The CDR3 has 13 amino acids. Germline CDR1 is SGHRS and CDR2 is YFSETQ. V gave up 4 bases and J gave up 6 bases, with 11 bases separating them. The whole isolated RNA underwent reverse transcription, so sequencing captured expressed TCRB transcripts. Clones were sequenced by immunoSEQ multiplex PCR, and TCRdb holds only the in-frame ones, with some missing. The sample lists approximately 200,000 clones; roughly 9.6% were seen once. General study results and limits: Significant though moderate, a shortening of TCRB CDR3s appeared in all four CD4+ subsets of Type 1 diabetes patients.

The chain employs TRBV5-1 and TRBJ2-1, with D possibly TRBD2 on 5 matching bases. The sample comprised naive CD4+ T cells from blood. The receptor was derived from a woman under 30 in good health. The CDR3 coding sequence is TGCGCCAGCAGCCGGGATGGGTTCAATGAGCAGTTCTTC. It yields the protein CASSRDGFNEQFF.